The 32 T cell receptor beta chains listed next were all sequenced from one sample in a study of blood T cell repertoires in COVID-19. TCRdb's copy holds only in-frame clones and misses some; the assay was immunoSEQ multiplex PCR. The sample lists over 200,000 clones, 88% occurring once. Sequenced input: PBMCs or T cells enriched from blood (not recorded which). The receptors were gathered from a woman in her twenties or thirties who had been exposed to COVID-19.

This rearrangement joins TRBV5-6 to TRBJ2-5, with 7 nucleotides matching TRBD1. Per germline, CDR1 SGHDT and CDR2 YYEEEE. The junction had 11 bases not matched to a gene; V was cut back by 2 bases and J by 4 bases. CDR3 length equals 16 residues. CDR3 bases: TGTGCCAGCAGCTTCATAGGGGGCCTGAAAAGAGAGACCCAGTACTTC. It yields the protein CASSFIGGLKRETQYF.

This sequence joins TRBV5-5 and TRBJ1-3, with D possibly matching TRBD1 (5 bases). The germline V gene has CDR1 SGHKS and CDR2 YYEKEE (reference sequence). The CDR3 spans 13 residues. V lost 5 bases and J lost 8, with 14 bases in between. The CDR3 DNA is TGTGCCAGCAGACCCCCGGGAGGGGACACCATATATTTT. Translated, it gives CASRPPGGDTIYF.

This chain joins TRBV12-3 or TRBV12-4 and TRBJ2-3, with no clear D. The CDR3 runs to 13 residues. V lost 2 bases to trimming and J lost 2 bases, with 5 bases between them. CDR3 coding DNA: TGTGCCAGCAGTTTACCATTCACAGATACGCAGTATTTT. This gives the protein CASSLPFTDTQYF.

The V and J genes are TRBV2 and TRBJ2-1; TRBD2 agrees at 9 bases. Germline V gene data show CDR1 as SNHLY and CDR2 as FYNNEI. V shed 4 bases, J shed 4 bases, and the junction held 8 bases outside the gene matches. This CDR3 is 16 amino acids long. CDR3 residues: CASSAPTSGRYNEQFF. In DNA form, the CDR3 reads TGTGCCAGCAGTGCTCCGACTAGCGGAAGGTACAATGAGCAGTTCTTC.

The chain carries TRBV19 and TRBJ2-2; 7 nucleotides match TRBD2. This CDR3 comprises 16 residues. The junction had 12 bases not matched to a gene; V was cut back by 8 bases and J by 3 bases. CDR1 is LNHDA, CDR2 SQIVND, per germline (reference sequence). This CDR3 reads CASRTGTKVYTGELFF. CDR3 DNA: TGTGCCAGTCGGACCGGGACTAAAGTTTACACCGGGGAGCTGTTTTTT.

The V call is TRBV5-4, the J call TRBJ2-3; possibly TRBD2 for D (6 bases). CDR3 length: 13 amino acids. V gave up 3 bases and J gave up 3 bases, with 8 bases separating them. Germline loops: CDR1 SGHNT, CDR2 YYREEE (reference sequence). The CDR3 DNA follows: TGTGCCAGCAGCTCGACTAGGACAGATACGCAGTATTTT. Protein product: CASSSTRTDTQYF.

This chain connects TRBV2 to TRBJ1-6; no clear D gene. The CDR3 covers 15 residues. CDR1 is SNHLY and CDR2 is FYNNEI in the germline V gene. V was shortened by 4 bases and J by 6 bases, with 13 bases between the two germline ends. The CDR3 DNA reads TGTGCCAGCAGTGCAGAGGCAGTCCTTAATTCACCCCTCCACTTT. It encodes CASSAEAVLNSPLHF.

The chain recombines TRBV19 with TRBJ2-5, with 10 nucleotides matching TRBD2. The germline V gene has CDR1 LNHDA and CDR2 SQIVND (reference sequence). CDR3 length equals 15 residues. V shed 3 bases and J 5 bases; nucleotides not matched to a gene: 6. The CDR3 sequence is CASSIPASGSETQYF. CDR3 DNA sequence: TGTGCCAGTAGTATCCCCGCTAGCGGGAGTGAGACCCAGTACTTC.

CDR3 sequence: CASSYNWGVNTEAFF. The CDR3 DNA sequence: TGTGCCAGCAGTTACAATTGGGGAGTGAACACTGAAGCTTTCTTT. The V gene is TRBV6-5, the J gene TRBJ1-1; D is unresolved. The CDR3 extends over 15 amino acids. V was trimmed by 2 bases and J by 0 bases, leaving 10 bases between them. CDR1 and CDR2 (germline): MNHEY, SVGAGI.

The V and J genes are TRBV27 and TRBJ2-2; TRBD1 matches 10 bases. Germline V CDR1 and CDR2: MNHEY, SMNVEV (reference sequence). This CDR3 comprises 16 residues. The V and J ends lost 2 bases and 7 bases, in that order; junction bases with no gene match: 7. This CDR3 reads CASSLEGTGDVGELFF. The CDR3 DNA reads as TGTGCCAGCAGTTTAGAAGGGACAGGGGATGTCGGGGAGCTGTTTTTT.

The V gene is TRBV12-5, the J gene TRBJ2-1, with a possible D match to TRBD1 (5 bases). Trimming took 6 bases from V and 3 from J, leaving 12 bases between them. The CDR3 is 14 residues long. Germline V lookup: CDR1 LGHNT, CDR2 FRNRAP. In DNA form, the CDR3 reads TGTGCTAGTGGACCGGCCGACAGCTACAATGAGCAGTTCTTC. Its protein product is CASGPADSYNEQFF.

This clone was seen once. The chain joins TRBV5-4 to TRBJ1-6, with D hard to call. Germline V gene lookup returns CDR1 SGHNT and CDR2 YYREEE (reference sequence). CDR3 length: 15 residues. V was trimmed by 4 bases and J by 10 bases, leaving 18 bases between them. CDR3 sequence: CASSRPEGLGSPLHF. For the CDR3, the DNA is TGTGCCAGCAGCCGCCCAGAGGGTTTGGGCTCACCCCTCCACTTT.

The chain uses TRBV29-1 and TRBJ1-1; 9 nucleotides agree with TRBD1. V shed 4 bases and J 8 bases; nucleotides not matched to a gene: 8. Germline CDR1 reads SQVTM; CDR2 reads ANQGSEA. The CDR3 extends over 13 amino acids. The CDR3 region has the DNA TGCAGCGTTGTAGGGACAGGGAGTGTGGAAGCTTTCTTT. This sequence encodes CSVVGTGSVEAFF.

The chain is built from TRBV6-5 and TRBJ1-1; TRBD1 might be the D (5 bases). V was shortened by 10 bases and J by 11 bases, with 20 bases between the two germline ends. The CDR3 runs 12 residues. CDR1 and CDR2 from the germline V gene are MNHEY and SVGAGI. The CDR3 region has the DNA TGTGCCACCAGGTGGGGCTTCTTGGAGGCTTTCTTT. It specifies CATRWGFLEAFF.

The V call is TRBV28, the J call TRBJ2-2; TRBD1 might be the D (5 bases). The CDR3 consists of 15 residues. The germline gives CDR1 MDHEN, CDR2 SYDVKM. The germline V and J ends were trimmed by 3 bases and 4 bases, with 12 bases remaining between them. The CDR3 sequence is CASSFRLRGTGELFF. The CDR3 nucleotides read TGTGCCAGCAGTTTTAGACTTAGGGGCACCGGGGAGCTGTTTTTT.

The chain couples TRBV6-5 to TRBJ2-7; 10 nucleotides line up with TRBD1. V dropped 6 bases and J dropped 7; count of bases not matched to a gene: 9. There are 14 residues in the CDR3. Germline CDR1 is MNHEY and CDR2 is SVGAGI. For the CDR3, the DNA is TGTGCCAGCAGGGCCGGGACAGGGGTGAGGGAGCAGTACTTC. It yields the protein CASRAGTGVREQYF.

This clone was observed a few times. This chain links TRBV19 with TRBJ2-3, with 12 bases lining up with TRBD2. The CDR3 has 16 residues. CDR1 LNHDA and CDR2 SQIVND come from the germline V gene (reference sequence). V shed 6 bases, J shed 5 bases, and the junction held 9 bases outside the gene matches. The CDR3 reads CASSLTWTSGIDTQYF. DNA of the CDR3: TGTGCCAGTAGCCTTACCTGGACTAGCGGGATAGATACGCAGTATTTT.

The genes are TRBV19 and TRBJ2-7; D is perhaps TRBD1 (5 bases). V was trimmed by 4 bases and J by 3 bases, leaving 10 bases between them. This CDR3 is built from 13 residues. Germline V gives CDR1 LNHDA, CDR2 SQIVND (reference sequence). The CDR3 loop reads CASSTDTFYEQYF. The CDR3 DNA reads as TGTGCCAGTAGTACGGACACATTCTACGAGCAGTACTTC. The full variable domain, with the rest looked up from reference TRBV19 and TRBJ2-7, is DGGITQSPKYLFRKEGQNVTLSCEQNLNHDAMYWYRQDPGQGLRLIYYSQIVNDFQKGDIAEGYSVSREKKESFPLTVTSAQKNPTAFYLCASSTDTFYEQYFGPGTRLTVT.

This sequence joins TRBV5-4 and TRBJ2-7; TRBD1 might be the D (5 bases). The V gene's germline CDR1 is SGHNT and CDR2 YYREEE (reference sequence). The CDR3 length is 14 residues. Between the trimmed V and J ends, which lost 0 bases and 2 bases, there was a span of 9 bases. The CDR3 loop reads CASSLVGEPYEQYF. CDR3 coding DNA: TGTGCCAGCAGCTTGGTAGGGGAACCCTACGAGCAGTACTTC.

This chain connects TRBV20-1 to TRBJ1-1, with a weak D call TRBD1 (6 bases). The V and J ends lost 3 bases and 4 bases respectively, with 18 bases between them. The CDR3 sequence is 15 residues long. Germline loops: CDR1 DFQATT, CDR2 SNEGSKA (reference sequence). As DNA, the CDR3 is TGCAGTGCTAGTGGGGTCCTTAGGGGGGGCACTGAAGCTTTCTTT. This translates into CSASGVLRGGTEAFF.

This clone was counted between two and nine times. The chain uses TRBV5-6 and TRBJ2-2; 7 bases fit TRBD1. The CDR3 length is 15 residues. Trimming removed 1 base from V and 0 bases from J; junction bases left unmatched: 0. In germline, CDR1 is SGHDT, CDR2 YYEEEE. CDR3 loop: CASSLTGANTGELFF. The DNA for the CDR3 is TGTGCCAGCAGCTTGACAGGGGCGAACACCGGGGAGCTGTTTTTT.

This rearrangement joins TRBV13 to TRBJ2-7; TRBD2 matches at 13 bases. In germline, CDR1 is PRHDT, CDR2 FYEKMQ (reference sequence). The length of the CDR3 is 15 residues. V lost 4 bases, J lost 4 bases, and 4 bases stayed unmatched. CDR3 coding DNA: TGTGCCAGCAGCTCGACGACTAGCGGGAGGTACGAGCAGTACTTC. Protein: CASSSTTSGRYEQYF.

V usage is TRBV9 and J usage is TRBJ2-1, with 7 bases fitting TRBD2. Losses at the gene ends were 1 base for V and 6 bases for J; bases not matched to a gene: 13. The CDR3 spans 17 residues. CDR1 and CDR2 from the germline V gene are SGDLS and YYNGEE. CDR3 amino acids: CASSVRGGAGVGNEQFF. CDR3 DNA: TGTGCCAGCAGCGTACGAGGTGGGGCGGGAGTAGGCAATGAGCAGTTCTTC.

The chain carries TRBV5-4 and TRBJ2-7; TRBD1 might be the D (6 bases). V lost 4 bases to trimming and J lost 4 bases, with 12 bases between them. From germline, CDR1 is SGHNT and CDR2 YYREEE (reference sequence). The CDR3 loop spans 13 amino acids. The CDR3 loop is CASSPQGSYEQYF. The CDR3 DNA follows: TGTGCCAGCAGCCCCCAGGGGAGTTACGAGCAGTACTTC.

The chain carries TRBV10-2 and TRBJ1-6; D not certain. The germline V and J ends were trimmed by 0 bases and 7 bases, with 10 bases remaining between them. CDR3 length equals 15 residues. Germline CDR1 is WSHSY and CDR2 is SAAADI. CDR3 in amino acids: CASSESIGVNSPLHF. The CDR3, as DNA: TGCGCCAGCAGTGAGTCGATCGGGGTGAATTCACCCCTCCACTTT.

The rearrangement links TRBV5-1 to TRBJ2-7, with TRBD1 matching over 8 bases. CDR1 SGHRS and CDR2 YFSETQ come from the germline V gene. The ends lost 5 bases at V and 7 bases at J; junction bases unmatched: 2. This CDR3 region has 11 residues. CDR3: CASRTGDEQYF. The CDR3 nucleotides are TGCGCCAGCAGGACAGGGGATGAGCAGTACTTC.

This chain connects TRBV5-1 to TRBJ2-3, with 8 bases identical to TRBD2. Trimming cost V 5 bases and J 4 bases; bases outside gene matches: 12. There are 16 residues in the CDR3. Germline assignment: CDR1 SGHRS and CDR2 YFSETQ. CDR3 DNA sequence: TGCGCCAGCAGATGGGGTGGCGGGAGGAGCTCAGATACGCAGTATTTT. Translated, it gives CASRWGGGRSSDTQYF.

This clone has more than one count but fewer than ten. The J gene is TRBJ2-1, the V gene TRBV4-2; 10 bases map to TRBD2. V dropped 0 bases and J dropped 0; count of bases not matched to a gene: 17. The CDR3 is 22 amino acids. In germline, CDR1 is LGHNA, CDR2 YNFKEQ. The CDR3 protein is CASSQEPGAPSGRESSYNEQFF. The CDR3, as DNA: TGTGCCAGCAGCCAAGAACCTGGCGCCCCTAGCGGGAGAGAGAGCTCCTACAATGAGCAGTTCTTC.

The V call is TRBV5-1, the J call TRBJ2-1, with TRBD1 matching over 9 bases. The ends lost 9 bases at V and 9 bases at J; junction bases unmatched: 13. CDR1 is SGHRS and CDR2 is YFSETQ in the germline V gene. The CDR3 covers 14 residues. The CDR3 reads CATNPTGGWGEQFF. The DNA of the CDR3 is TGCGCCACAAACCCGACAGGGGGGTGGGGTGAGCAGTTCTTC.

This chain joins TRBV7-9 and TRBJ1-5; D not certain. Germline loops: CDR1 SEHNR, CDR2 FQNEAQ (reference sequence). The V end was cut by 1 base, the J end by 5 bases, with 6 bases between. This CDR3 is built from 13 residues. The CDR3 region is CASSLGEDQPQHF. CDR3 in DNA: TGTGCCAGCAGCTTAGGAGAAGATCAGCCCCAGCATTTT.

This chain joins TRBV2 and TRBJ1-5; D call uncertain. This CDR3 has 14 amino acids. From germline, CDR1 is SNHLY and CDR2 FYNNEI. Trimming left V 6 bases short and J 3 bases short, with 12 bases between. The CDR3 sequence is CASRVDTANQPQHF. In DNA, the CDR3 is TGTGCCAGCAGGGTAGACACGGCCAATCAGCCCCAGCATTTT.

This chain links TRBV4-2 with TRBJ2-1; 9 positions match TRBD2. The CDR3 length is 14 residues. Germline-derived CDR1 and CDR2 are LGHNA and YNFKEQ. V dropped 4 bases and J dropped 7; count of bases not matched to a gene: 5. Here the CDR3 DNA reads TGTGCCAGCAGCCCTAGCGGGACGGGGAATGAGCAGTTCTTC. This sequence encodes CASSPSGTGNEQFF.